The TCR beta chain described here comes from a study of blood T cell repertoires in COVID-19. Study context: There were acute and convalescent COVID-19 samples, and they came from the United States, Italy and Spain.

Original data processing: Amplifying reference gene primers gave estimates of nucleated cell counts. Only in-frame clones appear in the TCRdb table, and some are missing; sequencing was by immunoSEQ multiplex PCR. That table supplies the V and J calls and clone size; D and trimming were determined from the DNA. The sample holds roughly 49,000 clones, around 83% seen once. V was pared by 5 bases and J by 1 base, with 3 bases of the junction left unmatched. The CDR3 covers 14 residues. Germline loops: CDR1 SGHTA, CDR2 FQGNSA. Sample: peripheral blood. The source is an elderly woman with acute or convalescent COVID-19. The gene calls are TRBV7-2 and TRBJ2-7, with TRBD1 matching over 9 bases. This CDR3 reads CASSDRGGSYEQYF. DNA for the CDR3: TGTGCCAGCAGCGACAGGGGGGGGTCCTACGAGCAGTACTTC. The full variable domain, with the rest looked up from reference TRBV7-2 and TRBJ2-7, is GAGVSQSPSNKVTEKGKDVELRCDPISGHTALYWYRQSLGQGLEFLIYFQGNSAPDKSGLPSDRFSAERTGGSVSTLTIQRTQQEDSAVYLCASSDRGGSYEQYFGPGTRLTVT.